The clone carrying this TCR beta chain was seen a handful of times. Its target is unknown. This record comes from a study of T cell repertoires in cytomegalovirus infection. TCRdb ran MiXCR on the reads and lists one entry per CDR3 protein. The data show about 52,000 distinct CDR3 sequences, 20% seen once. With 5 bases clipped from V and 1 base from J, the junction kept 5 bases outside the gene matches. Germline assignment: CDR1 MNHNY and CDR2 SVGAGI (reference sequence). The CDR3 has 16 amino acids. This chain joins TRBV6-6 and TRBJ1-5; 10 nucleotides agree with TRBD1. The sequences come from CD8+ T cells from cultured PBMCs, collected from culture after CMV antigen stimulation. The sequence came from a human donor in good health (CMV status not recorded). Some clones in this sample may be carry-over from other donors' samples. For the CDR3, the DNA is TGTGCCAGCAGTACCCTGGACAGGGGGAGCAATCAGCCCCAGCATTTT. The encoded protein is CASSTLDRGSNQPQHF.